This TCR beta chain appears in the sequencing data of a study of blood T cell repertoires in COVID-19 (dated by TCRdb to the early 2020s). For context, the study as a whole: Collaborator samples came from the United States, Italy and Spain and covered acute and convalescent phases of COVID-19. The prospective study material was composed of cDNA or gDNA derived from T cells, B-cell-depleted T cells, or PBMCs. Deeply sampled blood TCRbeta repertoires from subjects exposed to, actively infected with, or recovered from COVID-19 were included in the dataset. The repertoires were released in a freely available public database intended as a resource for research on the immune response to SARS-CoV-2. Samples came from the ongoing ImmuneRACE study (first 160 participants) plus 1,254 subjects from 6 global collaborators. A de-identified subject ID, COVID-19 status, age in years and sex were almost always included in the sample metadata. Where available, HLA class I and class II types were taken from metadata supplied by the sample provider and were not determined by assay-based typing.

A word on this clone: Its antigen is unknown. Per-base qualities were not stored, and no clone one base away is much larger.

Whole blood was collected in K2EDTA tubes by collaborating institutions according to the institutions' own protocols. For TCRbeta analysis, collaborators shipped samples as frozen whole blood, isolated PBMCs, or DNA extracted from either of those sample types. General findings and caveats noted by the study authors: The quantity of clinical and demographic metadata differed by source and by participant and was supplied without curation.

Including the terminal cysteine and phenylalanine, the CDR3 comprises 16 residues. The DNA shown is the 48-base CDR3, in frame from base 1. Looking up the germline V gene yields CDR1 SGHAT and CDR2 FQNNGV. Trimming takes 6 bases from V and 7 bases from J, and the germline ends sit 24 bases apart. The immunoSEQ Assay, a bias-controlled multiplex PCR, was used to amplify TCRbeta CDR3 regions from genomic DNA. Under the source paper's analysis protocol: The number of nucleated cells in each sample was estimated by amplification of reference gene primers within the assay. To quantify the absolute abundance of each unique TCRbeta CDR3 rearrangement, sequence reads were collapsed and filtered. For each sample, productive Simpson clonality was calculated as the square root of Simpson's diversity index across productive rearrangements. TCRdb holds this immuneACCESS table with in-frame rearrangements only. Some clones are missing; in checked studies, unresolved V genes explain under half, and the rest has no known cause. The V and J calls and clone size come from that table; D and trimming were worked out from the DNA. This sample holds over 55,000 clones; over 80% were observed only once. The top ten constitute roughly 8.5% of the sample.

The sample consisted of peripheral blood. This chain is built from TRBV11-2 and TRBJ1-1, with TRBD1 tentatively as D gene (6 bases match). This receptor was taken from a man aged 50-59 years with active COVID-19. The DNA sequence is given as TGTGCCAGCAGACTTACCCAGGGGACGAAAGGCCGTGAAGCTTTCTTT. This translates into CASRLTQGTKGREAFF.